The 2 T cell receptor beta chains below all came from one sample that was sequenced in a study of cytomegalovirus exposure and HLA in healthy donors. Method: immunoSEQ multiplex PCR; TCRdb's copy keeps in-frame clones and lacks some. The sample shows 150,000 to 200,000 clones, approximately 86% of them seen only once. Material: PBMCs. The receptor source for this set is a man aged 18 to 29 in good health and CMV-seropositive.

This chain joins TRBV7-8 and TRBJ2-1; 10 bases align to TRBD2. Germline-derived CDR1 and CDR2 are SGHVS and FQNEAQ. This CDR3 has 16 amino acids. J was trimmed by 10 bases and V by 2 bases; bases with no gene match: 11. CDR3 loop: CASSLLASGSSGEQFF. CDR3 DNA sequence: TGTGCCAGCAGCTTACTAGCTAGCGGGAGTTCCGGCGAGCAGTTCTTC.

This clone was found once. The CDR3 DNA reads as TGTGCCAGCAGCCCTAGGGGTAGCGGCTCCTACAATGAGCAGTTCTTC. It yields the protein CASSPRGSGSYNEQFF. The chain links TRBV5-4 to TRBJ2-1; D perhaps matches TRBD2 (6 bases). The CDR3 runs to 16 residues. Germline assignment: CDR1 SGHNT and CDR2 YYREEE (reference sequence). The V and J ends lost 4 bases and 0 bases respectively, with 14 bases between them.